Listed below are T cell receptor beta chains from one sample, sequenced in a study of CD8+ T cells in alopecia areata. Some clones are missing from TCRdb's copy, which holds only in-frame ones; the method was immunoSEQ multiplex PCR. The sample includes some 160,000 clones, approximately 60% of them seen just once. The sample consisted of CD8+ T cells sorted from blood. These receptors originate from a human donor in good health. Each CDR3 is given with its conserved first and last residue. Each record gives: J gene, clone size, D gene, V gene, CDR3 protein, CDR3 DNA. D genes are given only for firm matches. The size of a clone is reported for some rows only, either as once, few or many, or as a class for expanded clones.

J gene: TRBJ2-1; clone size: few; D gene: -; V gene: TRBV28; CDR3 protein: CASGEGESYNEQFF; CDR3 DNA: TGTGCCAGCGGGGAGGGGGAATCCTACAATGAGCAGTTCTTC
J gene: TRBJ2-7; clone size: -; D gene: -; V gene: TRBV15; CDR3 protein: CATRRLDREYEQYF; CDR3 DNA: TGTGCCACCCGGAGACTGGACAGAGAATACGAGCAGTACTTC
J gene: TRBJ1-2; clone size: -; D gene: -; V gene: TRBV5-4; CDR3 protein: CASSLGQSNYGYTF; CDR3 DNA: TGTGCCAGCAGCTTGGGACAGAGTAACTATGGCTACACCTTC
J gene: TRBJ2-3; clone size: few; D gene: -; V gene: TRBV20-1; CDR3 protein: CSARWDTQYF; CDR3 DNA: TGCAGTGCTAGATGGGATACGCAGTATTTT
J gene: TRBJ2-1; clone size: few; D gene: -; V gene: TRBV6-5; CDR3 protein: CASSYSGTYNEQFF; CDR3 DNA: TGTGCCAGCAGTTACTCCGGGACATACAATGAGCAGTTCTTC
J gene: TRBJ1-5; clone size: -; D gene: -; V gene: TRBV7-9; CDR3 protein: CASSGDGFNQPQHF; CDR3 DNA: TGTGCCAGCAGCGGGGACGGGTTCAATCAGCCCCAGCATTTT
J gene: TRBJ1-2; clone size: -; D gene: -; V gene: TRBV19; CDR3 protein: CASSPTVRDIQTNYGYTF; CDR3 DNA: TGTGCCAGTAGTCCAACTGTTCGGGACATACAGACGAACTATGGCTACACCTTC
J gene: TRBJ2-1; clone size: -; D gene: -; V gene: TRBV4-1; CDR3 protein: CASSQVPGAAYNEQFF; CDR3 DNA: TGCGCCAGCAGCCAAGTTCCGGGGGCAGCTTACAATGAGCAGTTCTTC
J gene: TRBJ2-7; clone size: -; D gene: -; V gene: TRBV7-9; CDR3 protein: CASTPPVSTSYEQYF; CDR3 DNA: TGTGCCAGCACTCCACCAGTTTCAACCTCCTACGAGCAGTACTTC
J gene: TRBJ1-5; clone size: -; D gene: -; V gene: TRBV30; CDR3 protein: CAWSSADTPNQPQHF; CDR3 DNA: TGTGCCTGGAGTAGCGCGGACACCCCCAATCAGCCCCAGCATTTT
J gene: TRBJ1-2; clone size: few; D gene: TRBD1; V gene: TRBV29-1; CDR3 protein: CSVEVRQGYPYGYTF; CDR3 DNA: TGCAGCGTTGAAGTCCGACAGGGCTATCCTTATGGCTACACCTTC
J gene: TRBJ2-1; clone size: -; D gene: -; V gene: TRBV30; CDR3 protein: CAWLRDGNSYNEQFF; CDR3 DNA: TGTGCCTGGCTCCGGGACGGCAACTCCTACAATGAGCAGTTCTTC
J gene: TRBJ2-1; clone size: -; D gene: -; V gene: TRBV15; CDR3 protein: CATNQDRALGYNEQFF; CDR3 DNA: TGTGCCACCAATCAGGACCGGGCCCTTGGCTACAATGAGCAGTTCTTC
J gene: TRBJ2-2; clone size: -; D gene: TRBD2; V gene: TRBV18; CDR3 protein: CASSPGGSISGELFF; CDR3 DNA: TGTGCCAGCTCACCGGGCGGGAGTATCTCCGGGGAGCTGTTTTTT
J gene: TRBJ1-5; clone size: -; D gene: -; V gene: TRBV9; CDR3 protein: CASSVEGSGDQPQHF; CDR3 DNA: TGTGCCAGCAGCGTAGAGGGCAGTGGGGATCAGCCCCAGCATTTT
J gene: TRBJ2-7; clone size: few; D gene: -; V gene: TRBV29-1; CDR3 protein: CSVDPAGTSYEQYF; CDR3 DNA: TGCAGCGTTGACCCCGCAGGGACATCCTACGAGCAGTACTTC
J gene: TRBJ2-7; clone size: -; D gene: -; V gene: TRBV29-1; CDR3 protein: CSPRRGEQYF; CDR3 DNA: TGCAGCCCTCGGAGGGGGGAGCAGTACTTC
J gene: TRBJ2-1; clone size: -; D gene: TRBD2; V gene: TRBV5-1; CDR3 protein: CASSSPGLAEQFF; CDR3 DNA: TGCGCCAGCAGCTCCCCGGGACTAGCGGAGCAGTTCTTC
J gene: TRBJ2-7; clone size: -; D gene: -; V gene: TRBV7-9; CDR3 protein: CASSEDGGTYEQYF; CDR3 DNA: TGTGCCAGCAGCGAAGATGGGGGGACCTACGAGCAGTACTTC
J gene: TRBJ2-2; clone size: -; D gene: -; V gene: TRBV28; CDR3 protein: CASSLRLYPGELFF; CDR3 DNA: TGTGCCAGCAGTCTCCGATTATACCCCGGGGAGCTGTTTTTT
J gene: TRBJ1-5; clone size: -; D gene: -; V gene: TRBV10-2; CDR3 protein: CASSGYGGRLSNQPQHF; CDR3 DNA: TGCGCCAGCAGTGGGTACGGGGGGAGGCTTAGCAATCAGCCCCAGCATTTT
J gene: TRBJ1-5; clone size: -; D gene: TRBD1; V gene: TRBV29-1; CDR3 protein: CSVARGLGQPQHF; CDR3 DNA: TGCAGCGTTGCTAGGGGGCTCGGGCAGCCCCAGCATTTT